The clone carrying this TCR beta chain was seen a few times. Its matching antigen is unknown. This CDR3 has 15 residues. The germline V gene has CDR1 ENHRY and CDR2 SYGVKD. Trimming took off 0 bases at V and 4 bases at J, with 12 bases between the two ends. The data stem from a study of T cells after yellow fever vaccination. About the study: The fractions with low cell numbers were processed using SMART-Seq v4 Ultra Low Input.

Study-wide results and limits: Repertoires sorted by FACS could include abundant clonotypes that are contaminants from the bulk population.

TCRdb processed the 5' RACE reads anew with MiXCR; each CDR3 protein has one entry. The sample includes 400,000 to 650,000 distinct CDR3 sequences, 20% to 25% seen only once; the top ten take approximately 15%. V is TRBV10-3 and J is TRBJ2-5, with D uncertain. Source: PBMCs, taken roughly 23 days after the first yellow fever vaccination. The sequence came from a man aged 18 to 35 who received the YFV17D yellow fever vaccine. The CDR3 region is CAISESWLSIETQYF. The CDR3 coding sequence is TGTGCCATCAGTGAGTCTTGGTTATCTATAGAGACCCAGTACTTC.